The clone carrying this T cell receptor (beta chain) occurred once. The CDR3 runs to 19 residues. Germline values: CDR1 MGHRA, CDR2 YSYEKL. V lost 4 bases and J 0 bases, leaving 22 bases between the germline ends. As handled by the study authors: Estimated nucleated cell counts came from reference gene primer amplification. Data came from immunoSEQ multiplex PCR; TCRdb stores just in-frame clones and leaves some out. V and J calls and clone size are those listed in that table; D and trimming were worked out from the DNA. The sample records fewer than 40,000 clones, 60% to 80% being singletons. These data belong to a study of blood T cell repertoires in COVID-19. Study in general: Specimens from acute and convalescent COVID-19 originated in the United States, Italy and Spain. PBMCs, B-cell-depleted T cells, or T cells provided the cDNA or gDNA that made up the material.

This TCR derives from a man aged 80 or over with acute or convalescent COVID-19. V is TRBV4-1 and J is TRBJ2-4, with D possibly TRBD1 on 8 matching bases. Sequencing was done on a sample of peripheral blood. The DNA of the CDR3 is TGCGCCAGCAGCCCTTATGGACAGGGAGGGAGTCTAGCCAAAAACATTCAGTACTTC. Translated: CASSPYGQGGSLAKNIQYF.